The clone carrying this T cell receptor (beta chain) has just one count. The record originates from a study of blood T cell repertoires in COVID-19. About the study: The United States, Italy and Spain supplied acute and convalescent COVID-19 samples. The analysed material was cDNA or gDNA that came from T cells, B-cell-depleted T cells, or PBMCs.

Per the original data handling: Nucleated cell counts were estimated from reference gene primer amplification. This table comes from immunoSEQ multiplex PCR, and its TCRdb copy is limited to in-frame clones, with some not included. The DNA was the basis for D and trimming; V, J and clone size are from that table. Among about 150,000 clones, 85% to 95% were seen once, and the ten largest hold 0.5% to 0.65%. The germline V and J ends were trimmed by 2 bases and 7 bases, with 11 bases remaining between them. Per the germline V gene, CDR1 is MNHNY and CDR2 is SVGAGI (reference sequence). The CDR3 is made up of 14 amino acids.

The chain couples TRBV6-6 to TRBJ1-4; tentative D call: TRBD1 (5 bases). Sequenced: peripheral blood. This TCR was sampled from a man between 45 and 60 years old with acute or convalescent COVID-19. The CDR3: CASSYKGQTEKLFF. Written as DNA, the CDR3 is TGTGCCAGCAGTTACAAGGGGCAGACTGAAAAACTGTTTTTT.